The count of the clone carrying this TCR beta chain is one. The CDR3 contains 14 residues. The V and J ends lost 5 bases and 3 bases respectively, with 14 bases between them. CDR1 and CDR2 (germline): SGHNT, YENEEA. The data were produced by immunoSEQ multiplex PCR, yet TCRdb's version contains in-frame clones alone and is incomplete. This table holds some 210,000 clones, roughly 80% found once. The data derive from a study of blood T cell repertoires in COVID-19. Study-wide background: The samples span acute and convalescent COVID-19 from the United States, Italy and Spain. PBMCs, B-cell-depleted T cells, or T cells were the source of the cDNA or gDNA that made up the material.

This sequence originates from a human donor in a cohort sampled during active COVID-19. The V and J genes are TRBV11-3 and TRBJ2-7, with D possibly being TRBD2 (5 bases). The material sequenced was peripheral blood. The CDR3 DNA sequence: TGTGCCAGCAGCCGGGGAACTAATGGCTACGAGCAGTACTTC. This encodes CASSRGTNGYEQYF. Looking up the rest from reference TRBV11-3 and TRBJ2-7 gives the full variable domain: EAGVVQSPRYKIIEKKQPVAFWCNPISGHNTLYWYLQNLGQGPELLIRYENEEAVDDSQLPKDRFSAERLKGVDSTLKIQPAELGDSAVYLCASSRGTNGYEQYFGPGTRLTVT.